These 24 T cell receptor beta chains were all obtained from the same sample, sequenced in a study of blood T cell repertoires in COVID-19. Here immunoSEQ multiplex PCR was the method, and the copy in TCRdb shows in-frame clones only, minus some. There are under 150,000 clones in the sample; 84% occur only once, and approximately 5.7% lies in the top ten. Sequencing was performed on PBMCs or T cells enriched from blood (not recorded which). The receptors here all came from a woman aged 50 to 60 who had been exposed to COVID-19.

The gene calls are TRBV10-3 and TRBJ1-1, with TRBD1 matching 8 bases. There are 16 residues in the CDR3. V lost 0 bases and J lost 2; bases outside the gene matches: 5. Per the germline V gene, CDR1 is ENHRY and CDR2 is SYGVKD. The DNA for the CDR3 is TGTGCCATCAGTGAGTCGGGGACAGGAGCTAACACTGAAGCTTTCTTT. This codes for CAISESGTGANTEAFF.

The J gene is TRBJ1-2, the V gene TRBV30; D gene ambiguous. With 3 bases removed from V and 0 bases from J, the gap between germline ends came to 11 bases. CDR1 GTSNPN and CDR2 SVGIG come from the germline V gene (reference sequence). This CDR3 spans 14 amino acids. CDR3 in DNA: TGTGCCTGGAGCCTGACACCTACTAACTATGGCTACACCTTC. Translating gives CAWSLTPTNYGYTF.

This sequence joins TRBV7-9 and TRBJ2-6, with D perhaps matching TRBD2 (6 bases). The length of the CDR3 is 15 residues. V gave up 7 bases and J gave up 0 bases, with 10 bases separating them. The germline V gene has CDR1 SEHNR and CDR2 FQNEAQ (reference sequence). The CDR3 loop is CASTWRGSGANVLTF. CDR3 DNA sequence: TGTGCCAGCACCTGGAGGGGCTCTGGGGCCAACGTCCTGACTTTC.

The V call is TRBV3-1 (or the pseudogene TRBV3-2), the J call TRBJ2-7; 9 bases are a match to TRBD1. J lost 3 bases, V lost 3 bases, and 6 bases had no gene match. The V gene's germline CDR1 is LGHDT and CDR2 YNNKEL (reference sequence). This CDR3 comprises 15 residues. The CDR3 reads CASSQKGQGHYEQYF. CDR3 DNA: TGTGCCAGCAGCCAGAAAGGACAGGGGCACTACGAGCAGTACTTC.

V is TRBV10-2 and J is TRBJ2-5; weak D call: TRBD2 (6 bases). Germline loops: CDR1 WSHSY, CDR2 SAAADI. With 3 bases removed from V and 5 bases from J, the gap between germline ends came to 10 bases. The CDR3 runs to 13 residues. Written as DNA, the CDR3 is TGCGCCAGCAGTGAAGGAGGGCGGGAGACCCAGTACTTC. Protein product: CASSEGGRETQYF.

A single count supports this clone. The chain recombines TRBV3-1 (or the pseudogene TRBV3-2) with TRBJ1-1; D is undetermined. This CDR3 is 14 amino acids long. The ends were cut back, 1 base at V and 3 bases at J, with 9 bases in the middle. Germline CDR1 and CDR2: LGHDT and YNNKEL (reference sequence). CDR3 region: CASSQGSAYTEAFF. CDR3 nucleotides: TGTGCCAGCAGCCAAGGCAGTGCCTACACTGAAGCTTTCTTT.

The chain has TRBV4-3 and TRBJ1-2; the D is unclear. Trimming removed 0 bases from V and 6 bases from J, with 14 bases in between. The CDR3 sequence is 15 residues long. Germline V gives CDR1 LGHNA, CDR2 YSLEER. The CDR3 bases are TGCGCCAGCAGCCAAGATCCGCGGACTATGAATGGCTACACCTTC. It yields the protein CASSQDPRTMNGYTF.

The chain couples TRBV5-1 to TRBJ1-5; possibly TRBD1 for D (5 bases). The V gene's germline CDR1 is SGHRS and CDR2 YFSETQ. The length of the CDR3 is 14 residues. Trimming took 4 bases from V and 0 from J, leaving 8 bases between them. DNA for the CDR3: TGCGCCAGCAGCCCCGACAGTAGCAATCAGCCCCAGCATTTT. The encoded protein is CASSPDSSNQPQHF.

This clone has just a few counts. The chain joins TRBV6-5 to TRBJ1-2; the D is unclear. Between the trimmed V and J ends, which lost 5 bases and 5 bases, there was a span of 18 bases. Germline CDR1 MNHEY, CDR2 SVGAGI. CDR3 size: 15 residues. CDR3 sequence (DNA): TGTGCCAGCAGTCCCACCCCATTGAGGGAATATGGCTACACCTTC. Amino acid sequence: CASSPTPLREYGYTF.

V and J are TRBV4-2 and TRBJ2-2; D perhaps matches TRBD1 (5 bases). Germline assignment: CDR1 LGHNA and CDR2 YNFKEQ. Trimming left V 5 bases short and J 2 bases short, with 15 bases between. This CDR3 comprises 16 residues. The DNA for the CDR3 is TGTGCCAGCAGCTCACAGACAGCGCCAAACACCGGGGAGCTGTTTTTT. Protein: CASSSQTAPNTGELFF.

The CDR3, as DNA: TGTGCCAGTAGTAGCTTTGGACAGGGGGATAATTCACCCCTCCACTTT. It is translated as CASSSFGQGDNSPLHF. V and J are TRBV19 and TRBJ1-6; 10 bases fit TRBD1. The CDR3 is made up of 16 amino acids. J gave up 5 bases and V 4 bases, and 5 bases lay outside the gene matches. Germline CDR1 and CDR2: LNHDA and SQIVND (reference sequence).

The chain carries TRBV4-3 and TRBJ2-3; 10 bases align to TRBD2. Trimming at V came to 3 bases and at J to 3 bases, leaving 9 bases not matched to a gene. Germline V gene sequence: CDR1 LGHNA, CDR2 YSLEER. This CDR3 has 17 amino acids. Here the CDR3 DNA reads TGCGCCAGCAGCCAGTCCATCCTAGCGGGAGCGACAGATACGCAGTATTTT. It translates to CASSQSILAGATDTQYF.

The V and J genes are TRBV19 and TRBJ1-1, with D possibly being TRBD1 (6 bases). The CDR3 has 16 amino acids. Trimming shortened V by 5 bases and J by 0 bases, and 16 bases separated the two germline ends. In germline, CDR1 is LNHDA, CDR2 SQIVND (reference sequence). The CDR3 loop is CASSPWDTGLNTEAFF. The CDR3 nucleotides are TGTGCCAGTAGTCCGTGGGACACGGGATTGAACACTGAAGCTTTCTTT.

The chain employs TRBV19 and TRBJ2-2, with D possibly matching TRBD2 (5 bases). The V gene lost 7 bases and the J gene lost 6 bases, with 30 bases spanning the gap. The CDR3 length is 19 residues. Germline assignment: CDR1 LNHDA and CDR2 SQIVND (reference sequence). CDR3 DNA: TGTGCCAGTACCAGCCCGGTAGGGCTAGCAGAACCCAATTCCGGGGAGCTGTTTTTT. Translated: CASTSPVGLAEPNSGELFF.

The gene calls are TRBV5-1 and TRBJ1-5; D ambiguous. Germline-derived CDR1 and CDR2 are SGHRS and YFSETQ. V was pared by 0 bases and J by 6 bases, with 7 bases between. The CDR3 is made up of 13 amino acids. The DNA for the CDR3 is TGCGCCAGCAGCTTGGGCCCGAGTCAGCCCCAGCATTTT. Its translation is CASSLGPSQPQHF.

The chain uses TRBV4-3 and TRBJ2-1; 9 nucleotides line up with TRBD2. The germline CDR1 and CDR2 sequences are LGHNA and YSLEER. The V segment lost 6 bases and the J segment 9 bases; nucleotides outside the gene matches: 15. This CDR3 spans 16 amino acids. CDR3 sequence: CASSRESGAGGGEQFF. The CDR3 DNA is TGCGCCAGCAGTCGAGAAAGCGGAGCGGGAGGCGGTGAGCAGTTCTTC.

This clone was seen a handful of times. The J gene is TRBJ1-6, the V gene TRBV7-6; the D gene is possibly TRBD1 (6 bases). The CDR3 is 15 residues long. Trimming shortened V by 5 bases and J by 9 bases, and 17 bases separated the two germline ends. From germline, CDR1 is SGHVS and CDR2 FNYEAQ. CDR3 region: CASSPGRGGSSPLHF. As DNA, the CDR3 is TGTGCCAGCAGCCCCGGGAGGGGGGGGAGTTCACCCCTCCACTTT. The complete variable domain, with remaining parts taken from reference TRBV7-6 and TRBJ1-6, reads GAGVSQSPRYKVTKRGQDVALRCDPISGHVSLYWYRQALGQGPEFLTYFNYEAQQDKSGLPNDRFSAERPEGSISTLTIQRTEQRDSAMYRCASSPGRGGSSPLHFGNGTRLTVT.

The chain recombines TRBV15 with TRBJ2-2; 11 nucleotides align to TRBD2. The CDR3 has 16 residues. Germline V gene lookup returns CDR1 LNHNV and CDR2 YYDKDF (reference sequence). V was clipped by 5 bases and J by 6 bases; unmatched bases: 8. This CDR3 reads CATSANRLAGPGELFF. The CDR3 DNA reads TGTGCCACCAGCGCGAATCGACTAGCGGGGCCCGGGGAGCTGTTTTTT.

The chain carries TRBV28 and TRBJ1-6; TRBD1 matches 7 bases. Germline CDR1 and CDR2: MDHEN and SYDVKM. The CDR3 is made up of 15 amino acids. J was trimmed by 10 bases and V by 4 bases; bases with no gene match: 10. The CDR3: CASSYRQGTYSPLHF. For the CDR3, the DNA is TGTGCCAGCAGTTACAGACAGGGTACATACTCACCCCTCCACTTT.

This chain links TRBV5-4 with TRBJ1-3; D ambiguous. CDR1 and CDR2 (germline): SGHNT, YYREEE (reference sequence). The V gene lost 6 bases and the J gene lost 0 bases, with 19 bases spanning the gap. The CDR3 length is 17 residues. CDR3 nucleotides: TGTGCCAGCACCCGTGAGGAGACGGCCAGCTCTGGAAACACCATATATTTT. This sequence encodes CASTREETASSGNTIYF.

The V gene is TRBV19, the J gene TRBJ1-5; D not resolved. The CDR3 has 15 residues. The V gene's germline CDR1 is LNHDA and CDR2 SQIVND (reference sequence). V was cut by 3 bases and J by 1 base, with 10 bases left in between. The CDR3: CASSMASRSNQPQHF. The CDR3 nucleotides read TGTGCCAGTAGTATGGCTAGTAGAAGCAATCAGCCCCAGCATTTT.

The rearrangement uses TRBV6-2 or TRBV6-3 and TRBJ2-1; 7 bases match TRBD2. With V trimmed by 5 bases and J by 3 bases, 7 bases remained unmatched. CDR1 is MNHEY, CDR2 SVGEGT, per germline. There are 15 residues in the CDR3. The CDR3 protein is CASSHIAGDYNEQFF. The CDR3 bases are TGTGCCAGCAGTCACATAGCGGGTGACTACAATGAGCAGTTCTTC.

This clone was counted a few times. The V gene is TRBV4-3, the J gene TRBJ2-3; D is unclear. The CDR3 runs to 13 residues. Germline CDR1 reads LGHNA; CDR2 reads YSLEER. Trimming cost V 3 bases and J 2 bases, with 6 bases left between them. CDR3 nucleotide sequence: TGCGCCAGCAGCCAGGCCCTCACAGATACGCAGTATTTT. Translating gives CASSQALTDTQYF.

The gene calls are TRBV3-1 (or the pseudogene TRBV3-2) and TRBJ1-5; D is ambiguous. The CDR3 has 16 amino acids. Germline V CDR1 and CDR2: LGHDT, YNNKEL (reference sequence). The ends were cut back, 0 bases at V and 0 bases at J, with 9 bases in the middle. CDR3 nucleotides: TGTGCCAGCAGCCAAGATTGGCCGAATAGCAATCAGCCCCAGCATTTT. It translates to CASSQDWPNSNQPQHF.